This T cell receptor (beta chain) is drawn from a study of T cell responses to AZD1222 COVID-19 vaccine listed by TCRdb under 2021. Concerning the study at large: A total of under 250 trial participants underwent TCR sequencing, of whom about 200 had received two doses of AZD1222 and about 25 had received two doses of the MenACWY control vaccine. Trial participants were enrolled by age into 18-55, 56-69 and 70-plus year subgroups, with approximately 150, 30 and 60 TCR-sequenced participants respectively. Broader findings and caveats from the paper: Nearly half of unique spike-specific TCRs reportedly recognized epitopes outside regions mutated in the B.1.351 and B.1.1.7 variants. Participants were mostly white British and included more females than males, and it was suggested by the authors that clonal diversity may have been underestimated. Only five to seven AZD1222 recipients were SARS-CoV-2 seropositive at baseline, limiting conclusions about previously exposed vaccinees. The whole spike protein was spanned by vaccine-associated CD4 TCRs, and dominant responses were seen in regions 160-218 and 743-854. Because no samples from the day 14 peak response were available, repertoires could be characterized only after the peak T cell response. The 56-69-year group was small, and its depth increase did not reach significance, likely because of low power. A significant rise in spike-specific TCR breadth and depth was observed after two AZD1222 doses relative to day 0 and relative to MenACWY recipients.

The label giving this sample's time point can be read as: about 28 days (+/-7) after the second vaccine dose. AZD1222 recipients with second doses at about 4 weeks or about 12 weeks were pooled, because spike-specific TCR depth and breadth did not differ between schedules. Vaccinee samples were obtained from the UK trials COV001 and COV002, which included a single-blind randomized controlled phase 2/3 trial of AZD1222 (ChAdOx1 nCoV-19) in healthy adults. For TCRbeta chain sequencing, PBMC samples were collected from trial participants at day 0 and at day 28 after the second dose. Details on this clone: Its antigen remains unidentified. Per-base qualities were not stored, and no clone one base away is much larger.

The CDR3 runs 14 residues from the cysteine to the phenylalanine. The read is trimmed to its CDR3 DNA, 42 bases read in frame from base 1. Trimmed from V: 4 bases; trimmed from J: 8 bases; junction bases lacking a gene match: 10. CDR1 and CDR2, looked up from the germline V gene, are SGHRS and YFSETQ. The CDR3 regions of human TCRbeta chains were analyzed by immunosequencing. On the authors' methods: TCRs in the repertoires were compared against a reference library of SARS-CoV-2-specific TCRs that had been generated with the MIRA antigen-specificity platform. Breadth was defined as the fraction of unique TCRs that were SARS-CoV-2-associated. Depth was defined as the fraction of total T cells that were SARS-CoV-2-associated. Using the MIRA data, every spike-specific TCR was mapped to the spike region that the TCR reacted to and assigned to either a CD4 or a CD8 class. Log10-transformed breadth and depth values were compared by one-way ANOVA with Sidak's multiple comparisons tests. The immuneACCESS repertoire file appears here via TCRdb, limited to in-frame rearrangements. These files lack a portion of the clones; in checked studies, under half of the deficit traces to unresolved V genes, and the cause of the others is not known. V and J calls and clone size follow that table, whereas D and trimming were derived from the DNA. The sample yields more than 85,000 clones; more than 70% were counted once. The ten largest make up about a sixth of the sample.

The material was peripheral blood, obtained 28 days after the second AZD1222 dose. Rearrangement joined TRBV5-1 to TRBJ1-2; TRBD1 fits 8 bases in the junction. This receptor was identified in an adult who received the AZD1222 COVID-19 vaccine. For the CDR3, the sequence is CASSQPDREGGYTF. The bases read TGCGCCAGCAGCCAACCGGACAGGGAGGGAGGCTACACCTTC. Full variable domain (CDR3 extended with the reference TRBV5-1 and TRBJ1-2 proteins): KAGVTQTPRYLIKTRGQQVTLSCSPISGHRSVSWYQQTPGQGLQFLFEYFSETQRNKGNFPGRFSGRQFSNSRSEMNVSTLELGDSALYLCASSQPDREGGYTFGSGTRLTVV.